The rows below give T cell receptor beta chains drawn from one sample of a study of glioma-infiltrating T cells after dendritic cell vaccination. Assay used: immunoSEQ multiplex PCR; TCRdb lists only in-frame clones, some missing. The sample comprises about 92,000 clones, 85% to 90% of which are singletons, and around a sixth rests with the top ten. The source material was blood, sampled before dendritic cell vaccination. The receptors derive from a human donor with glioblastoma. Each CDR3 is given with its conserved first and last residue. Only some rows state a clone size, as once, few, many or a class for expanded clones.

j_call v_call cdr3_length clone_size cdr3_aa
TRBJ2-7 TRBV9 13 . CASSLGPTYEQYF
TRBJ1-4 TRBV27 16 . CASSLTQLRTNEKLFF
TRBJ2-7 TRBV7-9 14 once CASSLVQGLHEQYF
TRBJ1-6 TRBV15 19 once CATSVHPPGKTGGNSPLHF
TRBJ1-3 TRBV25-1 15 . CASSAHRGSGNTIYF
TRBJ2-7 TRBV15 15 once CATSRDPGQGYEQYF
TRBJ2-3 TRBV6-4 15 . CASSEDGQGTDTQYF
TRBJ1-5 TRBV7-8 16 . CASSLERGNSNQPQHF
TRBJ2-1 TRBV5-1 15 . CASSLAGAGYNEQFF
TRBJ1-1 TRBV28 16 . CASSYGGADRGLEAFF
TRBJ1-2 TRBV5-4 12 . CASAGSLYGYTF
TRBJ2-1 TRBV4-3 13 . CASSQGGQIEQFF
TRBJ2-7 TRBV2 13 few CASRVQGSGEQYF
TRBJ1-5 TRBV6-1 15 . CASSEGTAFNQPQHF
TRBJ1-2 TRBV6-5 14 . CASSLDRAREGYTF
TRBJ2-3 TRBV18 16 . CASSSTGGRIRDTQYF
TRBJ2-7 TRBV13 15 once CASSLQLARSYEQYF
TRBJ1-4 TRBV2 14 once CASSGGGGGEKLFF
TRBJ1-3 TRBV13 14 . CASSARSSGNTIYF
TRBJ2-7 TRBV19 17 . CASSIGSLGSTLYEQYF
TRBJ1-5 TRBV5-4 13 . CASSLDSQKPQHF
TRBJ2-3 TRBV1 17 . CTSSQEVQRGITDTQYF
TRBJ1-2 TRBV6-6 14 . CASSYIGGDYGYTF
TRBJ2-3 TRBV5-4 17 . CASSTRAGGPSTDTQYF
TRBJ1-2 TRBV9 15 . CASSVGGDRGTGYTF
TRBJ1-4 TRBV5-1 15 . CASSLAGTGYEKLFF
TRBJ1-5 TRBV19 13 . CASRRGQTQPQHF
TRBJ2-7 TRBV7-9 14 . CASSSTPNSYEQYF
TRBJ2-1 TRBV2 17 . CASSVFGQPGLANEQFF
TRBJ1-2 TRBV4-1 15 few CASSQELQGNYGYTF
TRBJ2-7 TRBV11-2 12 . CASSLGGAEQYF
TRBJ2-2 TRBV9 17 once CASSPYDAGTNTGELFF
TRBJ1-6 TRBV5-1 16 . CASSQGQSSYNSPLHF
TRBJ1-5 TRBV19 15 . CASSGVGTGGQPQHF
TRBJ1-1 TRBV5-4 15 . CASSAYRGLGTEAFF
TRBJ2-2 TRBV7-9 15 . CASSTTGFRIGELFF
TRBJ2-1 TRBV15 14 . CATSSGWGDNEQFF
TRBJ1-1 TRBV6-1 13 . CASSAMRNTEAFF
TRBJ1-5 TRBV19 16 . CASSIGAGVGNQPQHF
TRBJ2-7 TRBV5-5 14 . CASSLAGTSYEQYF
TRBJ2-7 TRBV9 14 . CASSAEDRAYEQYF
TRBJ2-7 TRBV15 13 . CATSRDLGREQYF
TRBJ2-7 TRBV27 14 . CASSFLSKTYEQYF
TRBJ2-7 TRBV6-6 15 few CASSYSQGARYEQYF
TRBJ2-7 TRBV9 15 . CASSASGQGNYEQYF